This passage covers 26 T cell receptor beta chains from one sample sequenced in a study of blood T cell repertoires in COVID-19 (dated by TCRdb to the early 2020s). Library preparation used the immunoSEQ multiplex PCR assay. TCRdb obtained this table from immuneACCESS and retained in-frame rearrangements with V and J assigned. These tables miss some clones; where compared with another copy, unresolved V genes account for less than half of the shortfall, and the remainder is unexplained. Here the sample has approximately 30,000 clones; less than 80% occur a single time. Together, the top ten hold over 30% of the sample. Material for sequencing was peripheral blood. These receptors were taken from a man between 65 and 80 years old with acute or convalescent COVID-19.

The genes are TRBV27 and TRBJ1-5; tentative D call: TRBD1 (6 bases). The CDR3 totals 17 residues. In germline, CDR1 is MNHEY, CDR2 SMNVEV (reference sequence). Trimming stripped 0 bases from V and 4 bases from J, with 16 bases between. CDR3 region: CASSLSPGDILNQPQHF. The CDR3 DNA is TGTGCCAGCAGTTTATCCCCCGGGGACATTTTGAATCAGCCCCAGCATTTT.

The V call is TRBV7-2, the J call TRBJ1-3; D not certain. V gave up 6 bases and J gave up 4 bases, with 10 bases separating them. The CDR3 runs 13 residues. Germline loops: CDR1 SGHTA, CDR2 FQGNSA. The CDR3 nucleotides read TGTGCCAGCAGGGGAGGGTTGGGAAACACCATATATTTT. This codes for CASRGGLGNTIYF. The full variable domain, its missing parts supplied by reference TRBV7-2 and TRBJ1-3, is GAGVSQSPSNKVTEKGKDVELRCDPISGHTALYWYRQSLGQGLEFLIYFQGNSAPDKSGLPSDRFSAERTGGSVSTLTIQRTQQEDSAVYLCASRGGLGNTIYFGEGSWLTVV.

This rearrangement joins TRBV5-4 to TRBJ1-5, with 10 bases that match TRBD1. CDR1 is SGHNT, CDR2 YYREEE, per germline (reference sequence). This CDR3 has 15 residues. Trimming cost V 4 bases and J 3 bases; bases outside gene matches: 4. CDR3 sequence reads: CASSRGTGANQPQHF. The CDR3 DNA is TGTGCCAGCAGCAGAGGGACAGGGGCCAATCAGCCCCAGCATTTT.

V usage is TRBV7-8 and J usage is TRBJ2-1; 9 bases match TRBD2. Germline values: CDR1 SGHVS, CDR2 FQNEAQ. The CDR3 has 18 residues. V dropped 4 bases and J dropped 4; count of bases not matched to a gene: 14. The CDR3 protein is CASSSPPGIAGVYNEQFF. Written as DNA, the CDR3 is TGTGCCAGCAGCTCCCCGCCGGGAATAGCGGGAGTTTACAATGAGCAGTTCTTC. Combining the CDR3 with reference TRBV7-8 and TRBJ2-1 gives the whole variable domain GAGVSQSPRYKVAKRGQDVALRCDPISGHVSLFWYQQALGQGPEFLTYFQNEAQLDKSGLPSDRFFAERPEGSVSTLKIQRTQQEDSAVYLCASSSPPGIAGVYNEQFFGPGTRLTVL.

The V and J genes are TRBV12-3 or TRBV12-4 and TRBJ2-7; TRBD1 is a possible D gene (5 bases). Trimming took off 6 bases at V and 6 bases at J, with 12 bases between the two ends. The length of the CDR3 is 12 residues. The CDR3 bases are TGTGCCAGCAGGCGACAGATCAGCGAGCAGTACTTC. Its protein product is CASRRQISEQYF.

This sequence joins TRBV5-1 and TRBJ1-1, with a tentative D call TRBD1 (5 bases). Trimming removed 0 bases at V and 4 bases at J, with 16 bases between. The CDR3 is 16 residues long. Germline V gene sequence: CDR1 SGHRS, CDR2 YFSETQ. The CDR3 nucleotides are TGCGCCAGCAGCTTGGAACTGACAGTGCGTGCCACTGAAGCTTTCTTT. It codes for CASSLELTVRATEAFF.

The chain employs TRBV25-1 and TRBJ2-5; TRBD2 might be the D (6 bases). Per germline, CDR1 MGHDK and CDR2 SYGVNS. The CDR3 length is 14 residues. Trimming cost V 3 bases and J 3 bases, with 11 bases left between them. In DNA, the CDR3 is TGTGCCAGCAGTGATGGGACTCATAAAGAGACCCAGTACTTC. Translating gives CASSDGTHKETQYF.

V is TRBV6-6 and J is TRBJ2-3; no definite D call. Trimming cost V 5 bases and J 0 bases, with 12 bases left between them. This CDR3 region has 15 residues. Germline V gene sequence: CDR1 MNHNY, CDR2 SVGAGI (reference sequence). CDR3 DNA: TGTGCCAGCAGTCCCTCAGAGAGGAGCACAGATACGCAGTATTTT. Encoded protein: CASSPSERSTDTQYF.

DNA for the CDR3: TGTGCCAGCAGTCCCCGAGGACAGTCCTACGAGCAGTACTTC. This encodes CASSPRGQSYEQYF. The chain uses TRBV28 and TRBJ2-7; tentative D call: TRBD1 (6 bases). This CDR3 comprises 14 residues. CDR1 MDHEN and CDR2 SYDVKM come from the germline V gene. The ends were cut back, 5 bases at V and 1 base at J, with 12 bases in the middle.

The gene calls are TRBV3-1 (or the pseudogene TRBV3-2) and TRBJ1-2, with TRBD1 matching over 8 bases. The V gene's germline CDR1 is LGHDT and CDR2 YNNKEL (reference sequence). The CDR3 is 15 amino acids. With 2 bases clipped from V and 4 bases from J, the junction kept 6 bases outside the gene matches. CDR3 DNA: TGTGCCAGCAGCCAACGTACAGGGGGATCCTATGGCTACACCTTC. As protein: CASSQRTGGSYGYTF.

This clone was recorded only once. The CDR3 DNA follows: TGTGCCTGGAGTACATCCTATGGCTACACCTTC. Translating gives CAWSTSYGYTF. V usage is TRBV30 and J usage is TRBJ1-2; unclear D gene. Germline CDR1 reads GTSNPN; CDR2 reads SVGIG (reference sequence). V gave up 2 bases and J gave up 4 bases, with 5 bases separating them. There are 11 residues in the CDR3.

The count of this clone is one. The chain has TRBV27 and TRBJ1-5, with D unresolved. V lost 2 bases and J lost 0, with 14 bases in between. Germline loops: CDR1 MNHEY, CDR2 SMNVEV (reference sequence). The CDR3 is made up of 17 amino acids. CDR3 sequence reads: CASSLKPPASSNQPQHF. For the CDR3, the DNA is TGTGCCAGCAGTTTAAAACCGCCTGCTAGTAGCAATCAGCCCCAGCATTTT.

This clone is termed medium-sized (0.01 to 0.1%). The chain is built from TRBV7-9 and TRBJ1-6; 7 bases match TRBD1. The CDR3 consists of 15 residues. V lost 2 bases, J lost 6 bases, and 4 bases stayed unmatched. The germline V gene has CDR1 SEHNR and CDR2 FQNEAQ (reference sequence). CDR3 in DNA: TGTGCCAGCAGCTTAACGACAGGGAGTAATTCACCCCTCCACTTT. Translation gives CASSLTTGSNSPLHF.

The CDR3 DNA sequence: TGCGCCAGCAGCCGGGGTGGGACAGGGGAAACAGATACGCAGTATTTT. The encoded protein is CASSRGGTGETDTQYF. The chain employs TRBV4-3 and TRBJ2-3; TRBD1 matches 10 bases. The CDR3 contains 16 residues. With V trimmed by 4 bases and J by 3 bases, 7 bases remained unmatched. Per germline, CDR1 LGHNA and CDR2 YSLEER.

The CDR3 DNA reads TGTGCCAGCAGTTCTAGGGGCCCGCTTAATCAGCCCCAGCATTTT. Amino acid sequence: CASSSRGPLNQPQHF. The chain uses TRBV28 and TRBJ1-5, with D possibly TRBD1 on 5 matching bases. This CDR3 has 15 amino acids. The V and J ends lost 4 bases and 4 bases respectively, with 14 bases between them. Germline CDR1 reads MDHEN; CDR2 reads SYDVKM.

The V gene is TRBV4-1, the J gene TRBJ1-6; no definite D call. Trimming stripped 1 base from V and 8 bases from J, with 18 bases between. Germline CDR1 and CDR2: MGHRA and YSYEKL. The CDR3 covers 17 residues. The CDR3 is CASSQGPPRGVDSPLHF. CDR3 DNA sequence: TGCGCCAGCAGCCAAGGGCCCCCGCGCGGTGTAGATTCACCCCTCCACTTT.

The rearrangement links TRBV2 to TRBJ1-5; 8 bases line up with TRBD1. CDR1 SNHLY and CDR2 FYNNEI come from the germline V gene. The CDR3 contains 16 residues. J was trimmed by 3 bases and V by 6 bases; bases with no gene match: 10. DNA of the CDR3: TGTGCCAGCAGGCCTCAACAGGGGGGCTCCAATCAGCCCCAGCATTTT. As protein: CASRPQQGGSNQPQHF.

V is TRBV5-5 and J is TRBJ2-7, with 10 nucleotides matching TRBD1. Germline-derived CDR1 and CDR2 are SGHKS and YYEKEE (reference sequence). After removal of 4 bases from V and 5 bases from J, the junction contained 15 bases not matched to a gene. The CDR3 is 17 amino acids. The CDR3 sequence: CASSPWDRGGGANEQYF. CDR3 DNA: TGTGCCAGCAGCCCCTGGGACAGGGGAGGTGGCGCTAACGAGCAGTACTTC.

The J gene is TRBJ2-3, the V gene TRBV5-1; weak D call: TRBD1 (6 bases). V was clipped by 2 bases and J by 0 bases, with 16 bases between them. Per the germline V gene, CDR1 is SGHRS and CDR2 is YFSETQ. The CDR3 is 17 amino acids. The CDR3 DNA reads as TGCGCCAGCAGCTTAATGCCGGGACAAATTAGCACAGATACGCAGTATTTT. This gives the protein CASSLMPGQISTDTQYF.

DNA of the CDR3: TGTGCCAGTAGTATCGCCGACAGGGTCACAGATACGCAGTATTTT. It translates to CASSIADRVTDTQYF. The rearrangement joins TRBV19 to TRBJ2-3, with 7 bases identical to TRBD1. V lost 3 bases to trimming and J lost 2 bases; unmatched junction nucleotides: 5. This CDR3 spans 15 amino acids. Germline V CDR1 and CDR2: LNHDA, SQIVND (reference sequence). Using reference TRBV19 and TRBJ2-3 for the parts outside the CDR3, the full variable domain is DGGITQSPKYLFRKEGQNVTLSCEQNLNHDAMYWYRQDPGQGLRLIYYSQIVNDFQKGDIAEGYSVSREKKESFPLTVTSAQKNPTAFYLCASSIADRVTDTQYFGPGTRLTVL.

This clone was seen a few times. The chain is built from TRBV19 and TRBJ2-1; tentatively, D is TRBD2 (6 bases). Trimming stripped 5 bases from V and 3 bases from J, with 11 bases between. The CDR3 runs 14 residues. Per germline, CDR1 LNHDA and CDR2 SQIVND (reference sequence). The CDR3 coding sequence is TGTGCCAGTAGTTGGGGCGGGGTCTACAATGAGCAGTTCTTC. This encodes CASSWGGVYNEQFF.

This clone was recorded once. V gene TRBV7-8 combines with J gene TRBJ1-5; no reliable D call. Germline V gene sequence: CDR1 SGHVS, CDR2 FQNEAQ. The length of the CDR3 is 14 residues. Trimming shortened V by 3 bases and J by 1 base, and 7 bases separated the two germline ends. The CDR3 nucleotides are TGTGCCAGCAGCTTGCGGCGGAGCAATCAGCCCCAGCATTTT. This encodes CASSLRRSNQPQHF.

The CDR3 coding sequence is TGTGCCAGCAGTTCCACCCCTGGGACAGGCGAATCTGGAAACACCATATATTTT. Its protein product is CASSSTPGTGESGNTIYF. The rearrangement links TRBV28 to TRBJ1-3; 8 nucleotides agree with TRBD1. This CDR3 is built from 18 residues. The V and J ends lost 4 bases and 1 base, in that order; junction bases with no gene match: 12. The germline gives CDR1 MDHEN, CDR2 SYDVKM.

V usage is TRBV9 and J usage is TRBJ2-3, with a possible D match to TRBD2 (5 bases). The CDR3 covers 13 residues. Germline CDR1 SGDLS, CDR2 YYNGEE. Trimming cost V 0 bases and J 4 bases, with 6 bases left between them. CDR3 sequence: CASSVGAADTQYF. CDR3 DNA: TGTGCCAGCAGCGTAGGAGCGGCAGATACGCAGTATTTT.

The rearrangement joins TRBV7-2 to TRBJ2-1; 12 bases are a match to TRBD2. J lost 8 bases, V lost 11 bases, and 16 bases had no gene match. This CDR3 contains 16 residues. CDR1 is SGHTA and CDR2 is FQGNSA in the germline V gene. Here the CDR3 reads CAAGGASGRALDEQFF. Here the CDR3 DNA reads TGTGCCGCGGGTGGGGCTAGCGGGAGGGCCTTAGATGAGCAGTTCTTC.

The CDR3 sequence is CASSNIQGAEEKLFF. The CDR3 nucleotides are TGTGCCAGCAGCAACATACAGGGGGCGGAAGAAAAACTGTTTTTT. The genes are TRBV3-1 (or the pseudogene TRBV3-2) and TRBJ1-4, with 9 bases identical to TRBD1. Germline lookup yields CDR1 LGHDT and CDR2 YNNKEL (reference sequence). J was trimmed by 8 bases and V by 5 bases; bases with no gene match: 9. The CDR3 extends over 15 amino acids.